This note documents a single T cell receptor (beta chain) sequence. This sample stems from a study of blood T cell repertoires in COVID-19. Study overall: There were acute and convalescent COVID-19 samples, and they came from the United States, Italy and Spain.

TCRdb's table, derived via immunoSEQ multiplex PCR, lists solely in-frame clones and lacks some. The profile shows more than 300,000 clones, about nine tenths of them singletons. Sequences were obtained from PBMCs or T cells enriched from blood (not recorded which). This clonotype was sampled from a woman aged 25-40 years who had recovered from COVID-19.

The CDR3 sequence: CASTYTLAQETQYF. Here the CDR3 DNA reads TGTGCCAGCACCTATACGCTAGCTCAAGAGACCCAGTACTTC. The chain employs TRBV7-9 and TRBJ2-5; D is perhaps TRBD2 (5 bases). Per germline, CDR1 SEHNR and CDR2 FQNEAQ (reference sequence). Trimming took 7 bases from V and 2 from J, leaving 14 bases between them. The CDR3 covers 14 residues.